The 17 T cell receptor beta chains reported below all come from one sample, sequenced in a study of CD8 T cells in ankylosing spondylitis. TCRdb reprocessed the 5' RACE reads with MiXCR, giving one entry per CDR3 protein. The repertoire holds 350,000 to 450,000 distinct CDR3 sequences, with roughly 20% as singletons. The sequencing input was blood, either unsorted or a sorted T cell fraction (not recorded which). These receptors all stem from a male donor with ankylosing spondylitis or in good health (not recorded which).

CDR3 coding DNA: TGTGCCAGCAGCGTAGAGGCGGGACACAACACAGATACGCAGTATTTT. Amino acids: CASSVEAGHNTDTQYF. This chain links TRBV9 with TRBJ2-3; TRBD1 or TRBD2 may be the D gene (6 bases each). Per germline, CDR1 SGDLS and CDR2 YYNGEE. There are 16 residues in the CDR3. V gave up 0 bases and J gave up 2 bases, with 13 bases separating them.

This clonotype was seen more than once but under ten times. The chain carries TRBV5-1 and TRBJ2-5; TRBD2 matches at 9 bases. The CDR3 contains 15 residues. Germline CDR1 SGHRS, CDR2 YFSETQ. The V segment lost 4 bases and the J segment 5 bases; nucleotides outside the gene matches: 9. The CDR3: CASSGSGGQGETQYF. The CDR3 bases are TGCGCCAGCAGCGGAAGCGGGGGGCAAGGGGAGACCCAGTACTTC.

V usage is TRBV2 and J usage is TRBJ2-5; D may be TRBD2 (7 bases). Germline CDR1 is SNHLY and CDR2 is FYNNEI. Between the trimmed V and J ends, which lost 4 bases and 3 bases, there was a span of 18 bases. There are 16 residues in the CDR3. The CDR3 protein is CASSGAGARRKETQYF. CDR3 nucleotides: TGTGCCAGCAGTGGGGCGGGGGCGAGGCGGAAAGAGACCCAGTACTTC.

The V gene is TRBV7-9, the J gene TRBJ2-7, with D uncertain. CDR3 length: 13 residues. Per germline, CDR1 SEHNR and CDR2 FQNEAQ (reference sequence). Trimming pared 1 base from V and 5 bases from J, leaving 9 bases between. For the CDR3, the DNA is TGTGCCAGCAGCTTAGTAGGCGGTGACGAGCAGTACTTC. Translated: CASSLVGGDEQYF.

On this clonotype: Sequence at one end of the junction differs from germline and may be a read error. The gene calls are TRBV6-5 and TRBJ1-6; tentative D call: TRBD1 (6 bases). The germline gives CDR1 MNHEY, CDR2 SVGAGI. There are 16 residues in the CDR3. The CDR3 DNA follows: TGTGCCAGCATTTACCACAGGGAGGATAAGGACTCACCCCTCCACTTT. Translating gives CASIYHREDKDSPLHF.

This chain links TRBV6-5 with TRBJ2-7; tentatively, D is TRBD1 (5 bases). From germline, CDR1 is MNHEY and CDR2 SVGAGI. This CDR3 contains 14 residues. The V and J ends lost 4 bases and 5 bases respectively, with 15 bases between them. Here the CDR3 DNA reads TGTGCCAGCAGTTCCGTTGGGGCCTTACACGAGCAGTACTTC. Its protein is CASSSVGALHEQYF.

Many counts were recorded for this clonotype. This chain links TRBV28 with TRBJ2-7; 7 bases align to TRBD1. With 4 bases clipped from V and 6 bases from J, the junction kept 15 bases outside the gene matches. The CDR3 extends over 16 amino acids. The germline gives CDR1 MDHEN, CDR2 SYDVKM. In DNA, the CDR3 is TGTGCCAGCAGTTGGACCGTTCGGGACAGTGTTCCCGAGCAGTACTTC. The encoded protein is CASSWTVRDSVPEQYF.

The V and J genes are TRBV9 and TRBJ2-5, with D maybe TRBD2 (7 bases). Germline-derived CDR1 and CDR2 are SGDLS and YYNGEE. The CDR3 extends over 14 amino acids. This CDR3 is CAPGSGGDQETQYF. CDR3 sequence (DNA): TGTGCACCGGGGTCGGGGGGCGACCAAGAGACCCAGTACTTC.

This clonotype occurred a few times. The chain couples TRBV29-1 to TRBJ2-7; weak D call: TRBD1 (5 bases). The V gene lost 4 bases and the J gene lost 3 bases, with 10 bases spanning the gap. The CDR3 totals 12 residues. CDR1 and CDR2 from the germline V gene are SQVTM and ANQGSEA. Here the CDR3 reads CSVVTENYEQYF. CDR3 nucleotide sequence: TGCAGCGTTGTGACAGAGAACTACGAGCAGTACTTC.

The CDR3 loop reads CSAPHGGDLYEQYF. The CDR3 DNA is TGCAGTGCCCCCCACGGGGGGGACTTGTACGAGCAGTACTTC. The chain joins TRBV20-1 to TRBJ2-7, with TRBD2 matching 8 bases. Germline assignment: CDR1 DFQATT and CDR2 SNEGSKA (reference sequence). The junction had 11 bases not matched to a gene; V was cut back by 6 bases and J by 4 bases. This CDR3 contains 14 residues.

The V gene is TRBV20-1, the J gene TRBJ2-7; 10 bases fit TRBD1. Germline assignment: CDR1 DFQATT and CDR2 SNEGSKA (reference sequence). The CDR3 consists of 14 residues. The trim removed 6 bases at V and 2 bases at J, leaving 7 bases unmatched. The DNA of the CDR3 is TGCAGTGCCCAGCCGGGACAGGGGCCCTACGAGCAGTACTTC. Translating gives CSAQPGQGPYEQYF.

This clonotype was detected a few times. The chain links TRBV20-1 to TRBJ2-7, with 7 bases that match TRBD1. The length of the CDR3 is 15 residues. From germline, CDR1 is DFQATT and CDR2 SNEGSKA (reference sequence). J gave up 3 bases and V 0 bases, and 8 bases lay outside the gene matches. CDR3 DNA: TGCAGTGCTAGAGATCGGGAAGGGGGCATCTACGAGCAGTACTTC. Encoded protein: CSARDREGGIYEQYF.

This clonotype appeared a few times. For the CDR3, the DNA is TGTGCCAGCAGCCCACATGGGGAGGATAATTCACCCCTCCACTTT. It translates to CASSPHGEDNSPLHF. The chain has TRBV6-1 and TRBJ1-6; D call uncertain. Germline values: CDR1 MNHNS, CDR2 SASEGT. The CDR3 covers 15 residues. Trimming left V 6 bases short and J 5 bases short, with 14 bases between.

This clonotype was counted many times. This chain connects TRBV7-9 to TRBJ1-1, with a tentative D call TRBD1 (6 bases). The CDR3 is 17 amino acids. The germline V gene has CDR1 SEHNR and CDR2 FQNEAQ (reference sequence). Trimming removed 3 bases from V and 3 bases from J, with 20 bases in between. The CDR3 here is CASSFPLQGRMDTEAFF. Here the CDR3 DNA reads TGTGCCAGCAGCTTTCCCCTACAGGGAAGGATGGACACTGAAGCTTTCTTT.

The J gene is TRBJ1-6, the V gene TRBV27; the D is unclear. Trimming cost V 3 bases and J 6 bases, with 3 bases left between them. Germline-derived CDR1 and CDR2 are MNHEY and SMNVEV (reference sequence). CDR3 length: 12 amino acids. The CDR3 DNA sequence: TGTGCCAGCAGTTTTAGTAATTCACCCCTCCACTTT. This gives the protein CASSFSNSPLHF.

This clonotype was seen a few times. V and J are TRBV6-2 or TRBV6-3 and TRBJ2-7; possibly TRBD2 for D (5 bases). Between the trimmed V and J ends, which lost 6 bases and 4 bases, there was a span of 13 bases. The CDR3 length is 13 residues. Germline-derived CDR1 and CDR2 are MNHEY and SVGEGT. The CDR3 loop is CASRRELGYEQYF. The CDR3 nucleotides are TGTGCCAGCAGACGGGAACTAGGATACGAGCAGTACTTC.

CDR3 DNA: TGTGCCAGCAGTCTTGCCGGGACCCTCACCGGGGAGCTGTTTTTT. Its translation is CASSLAGTLTGELFF. This sequence joins TRBV12-3 or TRBV12-4 and TRBJ2-2; D is possibly TRBD1 or TRBD2 (5 bases each). The CDR3 has 15 amino acids. Trimming removed 5 bases from V and 4 bases from J, with 14 bases in between.